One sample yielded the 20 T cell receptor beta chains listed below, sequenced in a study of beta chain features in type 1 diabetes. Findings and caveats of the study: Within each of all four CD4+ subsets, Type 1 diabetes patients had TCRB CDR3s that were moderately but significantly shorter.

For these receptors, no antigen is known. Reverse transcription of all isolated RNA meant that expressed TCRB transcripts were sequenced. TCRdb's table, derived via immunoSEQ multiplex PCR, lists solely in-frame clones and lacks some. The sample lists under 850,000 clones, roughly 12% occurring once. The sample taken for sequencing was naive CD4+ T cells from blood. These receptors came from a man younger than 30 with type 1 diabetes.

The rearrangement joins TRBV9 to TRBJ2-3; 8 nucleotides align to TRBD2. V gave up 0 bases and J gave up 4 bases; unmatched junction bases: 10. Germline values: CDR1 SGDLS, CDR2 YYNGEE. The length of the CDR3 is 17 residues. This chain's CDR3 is CASSVGGSGAFADTQYF. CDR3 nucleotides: TGTGCCAGCAGCGTAGGAGGTAGCGGGGCGTTCGCAGATACGCAGTATTTT.

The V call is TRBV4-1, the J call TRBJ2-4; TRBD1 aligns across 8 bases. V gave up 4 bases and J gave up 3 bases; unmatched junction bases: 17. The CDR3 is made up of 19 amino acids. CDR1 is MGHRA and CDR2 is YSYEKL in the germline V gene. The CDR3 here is CASSPLVPQQGDGKNIQYF. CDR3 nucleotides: TGCGCCAGCAGCCCCTTAGTTCCACAACAGGGGGATGGCAAAAACATTCAGTACTTC.

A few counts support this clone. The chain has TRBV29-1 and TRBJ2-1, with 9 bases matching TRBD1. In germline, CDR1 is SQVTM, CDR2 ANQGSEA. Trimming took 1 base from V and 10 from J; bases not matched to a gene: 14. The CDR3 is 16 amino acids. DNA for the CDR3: TGCAGCGTTGAAGGTCTGTTGGGACAGGGAGGTAGGGAGCAGTTCTTC. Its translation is CSVEGLLGQGGREQFF.

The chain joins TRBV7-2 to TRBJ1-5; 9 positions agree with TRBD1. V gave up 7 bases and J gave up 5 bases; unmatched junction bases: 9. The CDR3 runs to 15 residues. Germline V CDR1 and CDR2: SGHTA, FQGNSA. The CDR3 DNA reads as TGTGCCAGCACCATGGGACAGGGACGGGATCAGCCCCAGCATTTT. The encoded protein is CASTMGQGRDQPQHF.

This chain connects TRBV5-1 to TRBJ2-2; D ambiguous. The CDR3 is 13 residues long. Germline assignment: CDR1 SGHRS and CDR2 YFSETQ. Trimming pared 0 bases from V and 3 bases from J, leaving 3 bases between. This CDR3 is CASSLDYTGELFF. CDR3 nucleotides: TGCGCCAGCAGCTTGGACTACACCGGGGAGCTGTTTTTT.

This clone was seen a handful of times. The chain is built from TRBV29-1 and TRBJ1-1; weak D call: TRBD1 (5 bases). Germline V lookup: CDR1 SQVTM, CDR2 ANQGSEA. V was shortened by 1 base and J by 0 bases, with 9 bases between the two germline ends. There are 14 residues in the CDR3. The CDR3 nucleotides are TGCAGCGTTGAAGCAGGGAGGGTGAACACTGAAGCTTTCTTT. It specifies CSVEAGRVNTEAFF.

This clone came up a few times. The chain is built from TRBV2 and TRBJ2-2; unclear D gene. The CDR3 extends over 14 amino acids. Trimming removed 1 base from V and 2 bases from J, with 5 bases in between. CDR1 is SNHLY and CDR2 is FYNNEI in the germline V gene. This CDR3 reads CASSEVINTGELFF. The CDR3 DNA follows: TGTGCCAGCAGTGAAGTCATAAACACCGGGGAGCTGTTTTTT.

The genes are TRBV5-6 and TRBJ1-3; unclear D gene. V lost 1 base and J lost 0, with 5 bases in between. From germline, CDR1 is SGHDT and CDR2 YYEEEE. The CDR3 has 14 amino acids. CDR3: CASSLPVSGNTIYF. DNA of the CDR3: TGTGCCAGCAGCTTGCCGGTCTCTGGAAACACCATATATTTT.

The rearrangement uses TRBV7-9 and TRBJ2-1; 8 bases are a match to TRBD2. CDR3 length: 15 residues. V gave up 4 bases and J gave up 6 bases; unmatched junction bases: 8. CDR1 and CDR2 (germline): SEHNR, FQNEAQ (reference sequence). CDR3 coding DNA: TGTGCCAGCAGCTCCACGGGAGGGGTGGGCAATGAGCAGTTCTTC. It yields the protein CASSSTGGVGNEQFF.

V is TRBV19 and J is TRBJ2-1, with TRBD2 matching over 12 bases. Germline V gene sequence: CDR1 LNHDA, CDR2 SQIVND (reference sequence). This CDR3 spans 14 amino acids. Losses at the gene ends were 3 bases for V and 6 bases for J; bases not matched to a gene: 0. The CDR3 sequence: CASSMTSGGNEQFF. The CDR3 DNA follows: TGTGCCAGTAGTATGACTAGCGGGGGCAATGAGCAGTTCTTC.

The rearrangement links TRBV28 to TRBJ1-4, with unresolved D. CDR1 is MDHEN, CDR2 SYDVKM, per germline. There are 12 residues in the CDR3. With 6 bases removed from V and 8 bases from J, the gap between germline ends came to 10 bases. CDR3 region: CASRDRGEKLFF. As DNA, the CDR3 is TGTGCCAGCAGAGATCGAGGGGAAAAACTGTTTTTT.

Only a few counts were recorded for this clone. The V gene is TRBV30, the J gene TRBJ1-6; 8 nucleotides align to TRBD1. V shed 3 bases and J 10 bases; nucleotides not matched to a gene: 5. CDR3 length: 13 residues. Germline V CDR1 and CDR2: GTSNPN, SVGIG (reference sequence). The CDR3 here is CAWSPGQESPLHF. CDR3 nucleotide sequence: TGTGCCTGGAGCCCGGGACAGGAATCACCCCTCCACTTT.

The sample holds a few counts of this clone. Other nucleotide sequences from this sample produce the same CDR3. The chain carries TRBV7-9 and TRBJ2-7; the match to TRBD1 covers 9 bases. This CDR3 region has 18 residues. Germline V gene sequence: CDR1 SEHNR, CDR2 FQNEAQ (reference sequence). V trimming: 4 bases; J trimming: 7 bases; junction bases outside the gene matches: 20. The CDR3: CASSSDPNRGRDRTEQYF. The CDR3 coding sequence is TGTGCCAGCAGCTCGGATCCAAACAGGGGGCGGGACCGGACGGAGCAGTACTTC.

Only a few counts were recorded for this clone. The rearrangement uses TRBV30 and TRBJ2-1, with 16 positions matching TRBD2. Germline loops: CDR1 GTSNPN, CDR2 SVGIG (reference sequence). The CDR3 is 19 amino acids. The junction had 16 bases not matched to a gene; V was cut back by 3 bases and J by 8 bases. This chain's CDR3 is CAWSVEGLAGGPVRDEQFF. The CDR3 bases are TGTGCCTGGAGCGTTGAGGGACTAGCGGGGGGGCCGGTGAGGGATGAGCAGTTCTTC.

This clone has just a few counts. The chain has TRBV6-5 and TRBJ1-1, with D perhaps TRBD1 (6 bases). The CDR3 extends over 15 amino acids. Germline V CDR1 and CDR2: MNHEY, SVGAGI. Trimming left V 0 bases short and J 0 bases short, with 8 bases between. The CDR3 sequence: CASSYSDRMNTEAFF. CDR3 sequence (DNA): TGTGCCAGCAGTTACTCGGACAGAATGAACACTGAAGCTTTCTTT.

DNA for the CDR3: TGTGCCAGCAGCGGAAACGGACTTGAGGCTTTCTTT. It specifies CASSGNGLEAFF. The chain links TRBV7-9 to TRBJ1-1; no clear D gene. V lost 5 bases and J 11 bases, leaving 15 bases between the germline ends. Per germline, CDR1 SEHNR and CDR2 FQNEAQ (reference sequence). The CDR3 covers 12 residues. Combining the CDR3 with reference TRBV7-9 and TRBJ1-1 gives the whole variable domain DTGVSQNPRHKITKRGQNVTFRCDPISEHNRLYWYRQTLGQGPEFLTYFQNEAQLEKSRLLSDRFSAERPKGSFSTLEIQRTEQGDSAMYLCASSGNGLEAFFGQGTRLTVV.

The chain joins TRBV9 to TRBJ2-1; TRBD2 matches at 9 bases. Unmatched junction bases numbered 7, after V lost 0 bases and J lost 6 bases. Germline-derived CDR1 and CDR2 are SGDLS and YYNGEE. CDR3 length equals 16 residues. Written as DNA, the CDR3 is TGTGCCAGCAGCGTAGTAGGCGGGGGGGCCGGCAATGAGCAGTTCTTC. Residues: CASSVVGGGAGNEQFF.

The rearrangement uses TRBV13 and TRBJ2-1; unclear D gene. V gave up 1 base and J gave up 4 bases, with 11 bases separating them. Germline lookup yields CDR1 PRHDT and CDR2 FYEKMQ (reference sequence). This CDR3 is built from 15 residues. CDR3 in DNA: TGTGCCAGCAGCTTAGATACTACGTTTTACAATGAGCAGTTCTTC. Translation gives CASSLDTTFYNEQFF.

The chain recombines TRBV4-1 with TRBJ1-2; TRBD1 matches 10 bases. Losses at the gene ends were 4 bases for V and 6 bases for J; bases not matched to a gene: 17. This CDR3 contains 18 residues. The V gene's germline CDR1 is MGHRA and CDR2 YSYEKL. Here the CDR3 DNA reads TGCGCCAGCAGCCGTGCCGGGACAGGGGTCCTAAGCTCGGATGGCTACACCTTC. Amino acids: CASSRAGTGVLSSDGYTF.

The chain's CDR3 is CASSGRVGTEAFF. The CDR3 DNA reads as TGTGCCAGCAGCGGCAGGGTAGGCACTGAAGCTTTCTTT. The chain has TRBV9 and TRBJ1-1; TRBD1 is a possible D gene (5 bases). CDR3 size: 13 residues. Per germline, CDR1 SGDLS and CDR2 YYNGEE. V lost 3 bases, J lost 4 bases, and 10 bases lay in between.